This TCR beta chain was captured in a study of OX40 agonist ivuxolimab in advanced cancers. Germline CDR1 LNHDA, CDR2 SQIVND (reference sequence). The CDR3 is 12 amino acids. V was trimmed by 6 bases and J by 7 bases, leaving 10 bases between them. Measured with immunoSEQ multiplex PCR; TCRdb has only the in-frame clones, and not every one. The sample holds 60,000 to 65,000 clones, approximately 79% seen once. Sequenced here: CD4+ or CD8+ T cells sorted from blood, sampled in a trial of the OX40 agonist ivuxolimab. The rearrangement links TRBV19 to TRBJ1-5; no clear D. The clonotype was recovered from an adult with an advanced solid tumor such as melanoma, head and neck, liver or kidney cancer. The CDR3 sequence: CASRAGVQPQHF. Written as DNA, the CDR3 is TGTGCCAGTAGGGCGGGCGTACAGCCCCAGCATTTT.